These 2 T cell receptor beta chains share one sample of origin, sequenced in a study of T-cell reconstitution after alpha-beta-depleted transplantation in children. The TCRbeta library incorporated unique molecular identifiers. TCRdb itself ran the PCR reads through MiXCR, one entry per CDR3 protein. The sample shows fewer than 700,000 distinct CDR3 sequences, roughly 24% of them seen only once. The sequenced sample was PBMCs, mostly from graft donor cells, obtained 360 days after TCRalphabeta/CD19-depleted stem cell transplant. The receptors originated from a boy less than two years old who had a stem cell transplant for acute myeloid leukemia, so the T cells may come from the graft donor.

The table lists this clonotype with a few counts. The gene calls are TRBV6-1 and TRBJ1-2; TRBD1 might be the D (5 bases). The CDR3 spans 15 residues. Trimming left V 6 bases short and J 1 base short, with 15 bases between. The germline gives CDR1 MNHNS, CDR2 SASEGT. The CDR3 coding sequence is TGTGCCAGCAGCCCGGGGGTGGGCAGTAACTATGGCTACACCTTC. It yields the protein CASSPGVGSNYGYTF.

This clonotype was picked up many times. The chain employs TRBV30 and TRBJ1-1; D unresolved. This CDR3 comprises 12 residues. Germline assignment: CDR1 GTSNPN and CDR2 SVGIG (reference sequence). V was pared by 3 bases and J by 0 bases, with 5 bases between. The CDR3 DNA sequence: TGTGCCTGGAGCCCGGTGAACACTGAAGCTTTCTTT. This codes for CAWSPVNTEAFF.